The entry that follows covers one T cell receptor (beta chain) sequence. Its antigen is not identified. This table comes from immunoSEQ multiplex PCR, and its TCRdb copy is limited to in-frame clones, with some not included. This table has roughly 64,000 clones, roughly nine tenths appearing once. The sample originates from a study of pediatric ulcerative colitis. Whole-study results and caveats: Blood-rectal clonal overlap within each person was significantly higher in ulcerative colitis patients than controls.

In germline, CDR1 is SEHNR, CDR2 FQNEAQ (reference sequence). The CDR3 runs 12 residues. Trimming took 2 bases from V and 6 from J, leaving 6 bases between them. The V call is TRBV7-9, the J call TRBJ2-3, with D hard to call. The clonotype comes from a boy under 18 with severe ulcerative colitis. Sequencing input: blood. The CDR3, as DNA: TGTGCCAGCAGCTTACCGGCGGATACGCAGTATTTT. Protein sequence: CASSLPADTQYF.